These T cell receptor beta chains were read from a single sample in a study of T cells in Graves' hyperthyroidism and ophthalmopathy. TCRdb passed the multiplex PCR reads through MiXCR, listing each CDR3 protein once. The top ten clones hold roughly 33% of a sample with approximately 300,000 distinct CDR3 sequences, 15% to 20% of them seen once. The sequenced material came from blood. All receptors derive from a man younger than 45 with Graves' hyperthyroidism. CDR3s include the opening cysteine and the closing phenylalanine or tryptophan. The order of the fields is V gene, clone size, D gene, J gene, CDR3 DNA, CDR3 protein. A D gene is named only where the DNA matches it firmly. Clone size is not always given. Where it is, it says once, few, many or a class for expanded clones.

V: TRBV30
size: few
D: TRBD1
J: TRBJ1-5
DNA: TGTGCCTGGAGTGGGACAGGGTATGATCAGCCCCAGCATTTT
CDR3: CAWSGTGYDQPQHF

V: TRBV7-8
size: many
D: NA
J: TRBJ1-5
DNA: TGTGCCAGCAGCGCGGATGCCGGGAGGAGTCAGCCCCAGCATTTT
CDR3: CASSADAGRSQPQHF

V: TRBV2
size: NA
D: NA
J: TRBJ2-1
DNA: TGTGCCGGCCTCTTAGCACAGACCCCCTACAATGAGCAGTTCTTC
CDR3: CAGLLAQTPYNEQFF

V: TRBV6-1
size: few
D: NA
J: TRBJ2-7
DNA: TGTGCCAGCACCCAGGGCCTCGAGCAGTACTTC
CDR3: CASTQGLEQYF

V: TRBV5-1
size: NA
D: NA
J: TRBJ2-3
DNA: TGCGCCAGCAGCTACATTGGGGTGGATACGCAGTATTTT
CDR3: CASSYIGVDTQYF

V: TRBV11-3
size: few
D: TRBD1
J: TRBJ2-2
DNA: TGTGCCAGCAGCTTGACCGGGACAGGGTATTTCGGGGGAACCGGGGAGCTGTTTTTT
CDR3: CASSLTGTGYFGGTGELFF

V: TRBV7-8
size: many
D: NA
J: TRBJ2-1
DNA: TGTGCCAGCAGTCCCCTCCGGGGGCCAAACAATGAGCAGTTCTTC
CDR3: CASSPLRGPNNEQFF

V: TRBV30
size: many
D: NA
J: TRBJ2-7
DNA: TGTGCCTGGAGTGTACACAGAGCTTACGAGCAGTACTTC
CDR3: CAWSVHRAYEQYF

V: TRBV11-2
size: NA
D: TRBD2
J: TRBJ2-5
DNA: TGTGCCAGCAGCACAGGGCCGGGACTAGCGGGCGCAGGGACCCAGTACTTC
CDR3: CASSTGPGLAGAGTQYF

V: TRBV7-9
size: many
D: NA
J: TRBJ2-1
DNA: TGTGCCAGCAGCCCAGCATTAGACAGGAATGAGCAGTTCTTC
CDR3: CASSPALDRNEQFF